Shown below are 26 T cell receptor beta chains from a single sample sequenced in a study of OX40 agonist ivuxolimab in advanced cancers. TCRdb keeps only in-frame clones here, not all; method: immunoSEQ multiplex PCR. The data show 45,000 to 60,000 clones, with more than 75% seen just once and 1% to 1.5% held by the top ten. The sequences come from CD4+ or CD8+ T cells sorted from blood, collected in a trial of the OX40 agonist ivuxolimab. These receptors originate from an adult with an advanced solid tumor such as melanoma, head and neck, liver or kidney cancer.

The rearrangement uses TRBV20-1 and TRBJ2-7; TRBD2 might be the D (5 bases). CDR1 is DFQATT and CDR2 is SNEGSKA in the germline V gene (reference sequence). This CDR3 region has 11 residues. V gave up 8 bases and J gave up 3 bases, with 11 bases separating them. The CDR3 protein is CSLPGYYEQYF. CDR3 DNA sequence: TGCAGTCTACCGGGGTACTACGAGCAGTACTTC.

The chain carries TRBV27 and TRBJ1-2; D not certain. This CDR3 is built from 14 residues. CDR1 is MNHEY and CDR2 is SMNVEV in the germline V gene (reference sequence). V lost 2 bases, J lost 0 bases, and 7 bases lay in between. CDR3 DNA sequence: TGTGCCAGCAGTTTAGGTGGATCTAACTATGGCTACACCTTC. Translated: CASSLGGSNYGYTF.

This chain joins TRBV7-2 and TRBJ1-2, with D tentatively TRBD1 (5 bases). Germline CDR1 SGHTA, CDR2 FQGNSA. Trimming cost V 1 base and J 0 bases, with 9 bases left between them. The length of the CDR3 is 15 residues. The CDR3: CASSLGWGTNYGYTF. The CDR3 DNA sequence: TGTGCCAGCAGCTTAGGGTGGGGGACTAACTATGGCTACACCTTC.

This sequence joins TRBV19 and TRBJ2-5; 7 nucleotides agree with TRBD1. Germline-derived CDR1 and CDR2 are LNHDA and SQIVND (reference sequence). The CDR3 sequence is 14 residues long. The ends lost 6 bases at V and 3 bases at J; junction bases unmatched: 7. The CDR3: CASSNRQGKETQYF. CDR3 DNA sequence: TGTGCCAGTAGCAACCGACAGGGAAAAGAGACCCAGTACTTC. Full variable domain (outside the CDR3, taken from reference TRBV19 and TRBJ2-5): DGGITQSPKYLFRKEGQNVTLSCEQNLNHDAMYWYRQDPGQGLRLIYYSQIVNDFQKGDIAEGYSVSREKKESFPLTVTSAQKNPTAFYLCASSNRQGKETQYFGPGTRLLVL.

The chain couples TRBV28 to TRBJ1-5; 8 bases match TRBD1. Germline values: CDR1 MDHEN, CDR2 SYDVKM. Unmatched junction bases numbered 8, after V lost 1 base and J lost 3 bases. The CDR3 runs 17 residues. The CDR3 bases are TGTGCCAGCAGTTTATTCGCAGGGCAGGGGGCCAATCAGCCCCAGCATTTT. Translating it yields CASSLFAGQGANQPQHF.

The table lists this clone with a few counts. The chain has TRBV10-2 and TRBJ2-3; TRBD2 agrees at 8 bases. CDR1 is WSHSY and CDR2 is SAAADI in the germline V gene. The J segment lost 0 bases and the V segment lost 6 bases, leaving 2 bases of the junction unmatched. This CDR3 has 14 amino acids. CDR3 sequence: CASSRGGSTDTQYF. The CDR3 DNA is TGCGCCAGCAGCCGGGGGGGCAGCACAGATACGCAGTATTTT.

A single count supports this clone. The rearrangement uses TRBV5-5 and TRBJ2-7; tentative D call: TRBD1 (5 bases). The V end was cut by 0 bases, the J end by 3 bases, with 13 bases between. This CDR3 has 15 residues. Germline V gene data show CDR1 as SGHKS and CDR2 as YYEKEE (reference sequence). CDR3 protein: CASSLGVGAVYEQYF. CDR3 nucleotides: TGTGCCAGCAGCTTGGGGGTAGGGGCCGTCTACGAGCAGTACTTC.

This clone was counted a few times. V is TRBV30 and J is TRBJ2-5; D is undetermined. The CDR3 length is 14 residues. V was shortened by 0 bases and J by 2 bases, with 10 bases between the two germline ends. In germline, CDR1 is GTSNPN, CDR2 SVGIG (reference sequence). The CDR3 DNA reads TGTGCCTGGAGTGTAGGTCTACTGCAAGAGACCCAGTACTTC. It translates to CAWSVGLLQETQYF.

The chain recombines TRBV30 with TRBJ2-7; no reliable D call. There are 15 residues in the CDR3. The ends were cut back, 2 bases at V and 0 bases at J, with 14 bases in the middle. Per the germline V gene, CDR1 is GTSNPN and CDR2 is SVGIG (reference sequence). This CDR3 reads CAWSPQGRSSYEQYF. The CDR3 region has the DNA TGTGCCTGGAGTCCACAAGGACGGAGCTCCTACGAGCAGTACTTC.

The J gene is TRBJ1-3, the V gene TRBV7-2; D uncertain. Germline loops: CDR1 SGHTA, CDR2 FQGNSA. The CDR3 extends over 18 amino acids. V lost 2 bases and J lost 0, with 17 bases in between. The CDR3 DNA follows: TGTGCCAGCAGCTTAATCCTCCAACGGTGGCCCTCTGGAAACACCATATATTTT. Encoded protein: CASSLILQRWPSGNTIYF.

This clone was picked up one time. The chain has TRBV19 and TRBJ2-5; D gene ambiguous. The CDR3 runs to 13 residues. V shed 5 bases and J shed 1 base, with 8 bases lying between them. Germline V lookup: CDR1 LNHDA, CDR2 SQIVND (reference sequence). CDR3 region: CASSPGLQETQYF. The CDR3 DNA reads TGTGCCAGTAGTCCGGGTCTCCAAGAGACCCAGTACTTC. Full variable domain (remainder filled in from reference TRBV19 and TRBJ2-5): DGGITQSPKYLFRKEGQNVTLSCEQNLNHDAMYWYRQDPGQGLRLIYYSQIVNDFQKGDIAEGYSVSREKKESFPLTVTSAQKNPTAFYLCASSPGLQETQYFGPGTRLLVL.

The rearrangement uses TRBV6-1 and TRBJ1-1, with no clear D. Between the trimmed V and J ends, which lost 5 bases and 4 bases, there was a span of 11 bases. The length of the CDR3 is 13 residues. Per germline, CDR1 MNHNS and CDR2 SASEGT. In nucleotides, the CDR3 is TGTGCCAGCAGTCTCCAACGGGGCACTGAAGCTTTCTTT. It codes for CASSLQRGTEAFF.

The genes are TRBV12-2 and TRBJ1-5. TRBV12-2 has pseudogene status. The CDR3 totals 13 residues. CDR3: CASRLAGGGPQHF. The CDR3 DNA sequence: TGTGCAAGTCGCTTAGCGGGAGGGGGCCCCCAGCATTTT.

This clone is categorized as medium-sized. The chain couples TRBV11-1 to TRBJ1-1, with D unclear. Germline values: CDR1 SGHAT, CDR2 FQDESV (reference sequence). V lost 2 bases to trimming and J lost 1 base, with 5 bases between them. The CDR3 length is 13 residues. CDR3 DNA: TGTGCCAGCAGCTTATCGGAGAACACTGAAGCTTTCTTT. This codes for CASSLSENTEAFF. Drawing the rest from reference TRBV11-1 and TRBJ1-1, the complete variable domain is EAEVAQSPRYKITEKSQAVAFWCDPISGHATLYWYRQILGQGPELLVQFQDESVVDDSQLPKDRFSAERLKGVDSTLKIQPAELGDSAMYLCASSLSENTEAFFGQGTRLTVV.

The V and J genes are TRBV5-6 and TRBJ2-5, with 10 bases fitting TRBD2. Germline loops: CDR1 SGHDT, CDR2 YYEEEE. The length of the CDR3 is 17 residues. Germline trimming cut 3 bases from V and 5 bases from J; bases unmatched to any gene: 13. The CDR3 loop is CASSYAGTSAPSETQYF. As DNA, the CDR3 is TGTGCCAGCAGCTATGCCGGGACTAGCGCTCCCTCGGAGACCCAGTACTTC.

This clone was counted only a few times. The chain couples TRBV7-3 to TRBJ2-7; D unclear. This CDR3 is 15 amino acids long. CDR1 SGHTA and CDR2 FQGTGA come from the germline V gene. V lost 2 bases to trimming and J lost 0 bases, with 11 bases between them. CDR3 residues: CASSLGASGSYEQYF. The CDR3 DNA reads as TGTGCCAGCAGCTTAGGCGCCTCGGGCTCCTACGAGCAGTACTTC.

This rearrangement joins TRBV11-3 to TRBJ2-1; 15 positions agree with TRBD2. Germline V gene sequence: CDR1 SGHNT, CDR2 YENEEA. V gave up 5 bases and J gave up 7 bases; unmatched junction bases: 3. The CDR3 contains 15 residues. CDR3 DNA sequence: TGTGCCAGCAGCGGACTAGCGGGGGGGACGAATGAGCAGTTCTTC. Translating gives CASSGLAGGTNEQFF.

This clone was seen more than once but under ten times. V and J are TRBV5-1 and TRBJ1-4, with 8 positions matching TRBD1. CDR1 SGHRS and CDR2 YFSETQ come from the germline V gene. The trim removed 4 bases at V and 7 bases at J, leaving 9 bases unmatched. CDR3 size: 15 residues. The CDR3 nucleotides are TGCGCCAGCAGCGAGACTACAGGGGGGGTTGAAAAACTGTTTTTT. Residues: CASSETTGGVEKLFF.

The chain joins TRBV6-5 to TRBJ1-2; TRBD1 might be the D (6 bases). This CDR3 has 15 amino acids. The germline CDR1 and CDR2 sequences are MNHEY and SVGAGI. The germline V and J ends were trimmed by 5 bases and 6 bases, with 19 bases remaining between them. CDR3 protein: CASSVTGFGSDGYTF. As DNA, the CDR3 is TGTGCCAGCAGTGTCACAGGGTTTGGGTCGGATGGCTACACCTTC.

In this sample, this clone turned up a few times. The same CDR3 is also encoded by other DNA sequences in this sample. The chain has TRBV14 and TRBJ2-7, with a tentative D call TRBD1 (7 bases). The germline V gene has CDR1 SGHDN and CDR2 FVKESK. The CDR3 length is 15 residues. The V and J ends lost 2 bases and 1 base respectively, with 12 bases between them. The CDR3 bases are TGTGCCAGCAGCCAACTGGGGGGACAGTCCTACGAGCAGTACTTC. It yields the protein CASSQLGGQSYEQYF.

The chain links TRBV11-1 to TRBJ2-3; 8 nucleotides agree with TRBD1. This CDR3 is built from 17 residues. The V gene's germline CDR1 is SGHAT and CDR2 FQDESV (reference sequence). The ends lost 5 bases at V and 3 bases at J; junction bases unmatched: 13. The DNA of the CDR3 is TGTGCCAGCAGCCTAGACGTTCAGGGGGCTGGTACAGATACGCAGTATTTT. It is translated as CASSLDVQGAGTDTQYF. The full variable domain, with the rest looked up from reference TRBV11-1 and TRBJ2-3, is EAEVAQSPRYKITEKSQAVAFWCDPISGHATLYWYRQILGQGPELLVQFQDESVVDDSQLPKDRFSAERLKGVDSTLKIQPAELGDSAMYLCASSLDVQGAGTDTQYFGPGTRLTVL.

In its sample, this clone was seen once. This CDR3 reads CAISENLLNTEAFF. CDR3 in DNA: TGTGCCATCAGTGAGAACTTATTGAACACTGAAGCTTTCTTT. The chain combines TRBV10-3 with TRBJ1-1; D is ambiguous. The CDR3 has 14 amino acids. The V end was cut by 2 bases, the J end by 0 bases, with 7 bases between. Germline V CDR1 and CDR2: ENHRY, SYGVKD.

This chain joins TRBV20-1 and TRBJ1-1; D is unclear. The CDR3 contains 10 residues. Trimming took 5 bases from V and 11 from J, leaving 12 bases between them. Germline V gives CDR1 DFQATT, CDR2 SNEGSKA (reference sequence). CDR3 DNA: TGCAGTGCTTCACGGGAGGCTGCTTTCTTT. Translating gives CSASREAAFF.

The chain uses TRBV7-6 and TRBJ2-5; a possible D gene is TRBD2 (6 bases). V was clipped by 1 base and J by 1 base, with 10 bases between them. This CDR3 is 15 amino acids long. The germline V gene encodes CDR1 SGHVS and CDR2 FNYEAQ. The CDR3 spells CASSLVGGSQETQYF. In DNA form, the CDR3 reads TGTGCCAGCAGCTTAGTGGGGGGATCCCAAGAGACCCAGTACTTC.

The J gene is TRBJ1-5, the V gene TRBV30; no clear D gene. The CDR3 contains 14 residues. Germline V lookup: CDR1 GTSNPN, CDR2 SVGIG (reference sequence). The V end lost 0 bases, the J end lost 4 bases, and 10 bases lay between the germline ends. The CDR3 reads CAWSVLEGNQPQHF. In DNA form, the CDR3 reads TGTGCCTGGAGTGTACTAGAGGGTAATCAGCCCCAGCATTTT.

The chain joins TRBV5-1 to TRBJ2-2; 8 bases map to TRBD2. The V gene end was trimmed by 2 bases and the J gene end by 6 bases; junction bases not matched to a gene: 6. The germline CDR1 and CDR2 sequences are SGHRS and YFSETQ. There are 15 residues in the CDR3. The DNA of the CDR3 is TGCGCCAGCAGCTTAACAGCGGGGGAGGCCGGGGAGCTGTTTTTT. Protein sequence: CASSLTAGEAGELFF.